This T cell receptor beta chain was recovered during a study of blood T cell repertoires in COVID-19. At the level of the study: Donors in the United States, Italy and Spain gave samples during acute or convalescent COVID-19. PBMCs, B-cell-depleted T cells, or T cells provided the cDNA or gDNA that made up the material.

Repertoires were generated with immunoSEQ multiplex PCR, while TCRdb's copy carries only in-frame clones and drops some. The sample carries about 81,000 clones, roughly 90% recorded once. Germline V gene sequence: CDR1 SSHAT, CDR2 FNYEAQ (reference sequence). With V trimmed by 5 bases and J by 2 bases, 4 bases remained unmatched. The CDR3 consists of 14 residues. The sample was peripheral blood. The clonotype was recovered from a man aged 70-80 years with acute or convalescent COVID-19. The chain recombines TRBV7-7 with TRBJ2-3; 7 bases line up with TRBD2. The CDR3 here is CASSPSGATDTQYF. CDR3 coding DNA: TGTGCCAGCAGCCCCAGCGGGGCCACAGATACGCAGTATTTT. The complete variable domain, with remaining parts taken from reference TRBV7-7 and TRBJ2-3, reads GAGVSQSPRYKVTKRGQDVTLRCDPISSHATLYWYQQALGQGPEFLTYFNYEAQPDKSGLPSDRFSAERPEGSISTLTIQRTEQRDSAMYRCASSPSGATDTQYFGPGTRLTVL.